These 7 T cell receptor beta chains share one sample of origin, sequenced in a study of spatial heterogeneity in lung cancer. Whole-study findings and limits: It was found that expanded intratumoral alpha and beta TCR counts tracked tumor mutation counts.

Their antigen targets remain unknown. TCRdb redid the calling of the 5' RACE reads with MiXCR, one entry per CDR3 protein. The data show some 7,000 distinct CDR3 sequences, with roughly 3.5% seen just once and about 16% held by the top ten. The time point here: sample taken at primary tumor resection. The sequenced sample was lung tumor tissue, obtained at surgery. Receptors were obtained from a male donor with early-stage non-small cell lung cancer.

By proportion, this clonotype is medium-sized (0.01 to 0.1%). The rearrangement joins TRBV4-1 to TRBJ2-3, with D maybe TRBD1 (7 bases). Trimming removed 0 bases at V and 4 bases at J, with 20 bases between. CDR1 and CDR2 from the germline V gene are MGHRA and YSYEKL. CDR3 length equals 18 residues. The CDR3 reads CASSQDRTEARGADTQYF. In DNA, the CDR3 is TGCGCCAGCAGCCAAGATAGGACAGAGGCCAGGGGGGCAGATACGCAGTATTTT.

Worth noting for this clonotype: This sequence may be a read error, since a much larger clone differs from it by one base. Here the CDR3 DNA reads TGTGCCAGCAGTTTAGCAGGCCCCCGCTCCTACAATGAGCAGTTCTTC. It specifies CASSLAGPRSYNEQFF. This chain joins TRBV12-3 or TRBV12-4 and TRBJ2-1; D is uncertain. The length of the CDR3 is 16 residues. V was trimmed by 0 bases and J by 0 bases, leaving 9 bases between them.

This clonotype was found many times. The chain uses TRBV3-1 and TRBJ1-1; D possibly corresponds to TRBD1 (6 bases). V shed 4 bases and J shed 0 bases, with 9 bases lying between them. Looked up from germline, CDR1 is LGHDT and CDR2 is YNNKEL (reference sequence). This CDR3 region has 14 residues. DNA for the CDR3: TGTGCCAGCAGCCTAGGACAGATGAACACTGAAGCTTTCTTT. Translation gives CASSLGQMNTEAFF.

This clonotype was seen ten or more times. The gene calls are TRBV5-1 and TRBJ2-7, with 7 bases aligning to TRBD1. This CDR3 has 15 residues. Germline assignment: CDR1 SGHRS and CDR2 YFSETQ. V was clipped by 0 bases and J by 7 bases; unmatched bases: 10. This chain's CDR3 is CASSLGRQGPGEQYF. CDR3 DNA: TGCGCCAGCAGCTTGGGGCGACAGGGACCTGGGGAGCAGTACTTC.

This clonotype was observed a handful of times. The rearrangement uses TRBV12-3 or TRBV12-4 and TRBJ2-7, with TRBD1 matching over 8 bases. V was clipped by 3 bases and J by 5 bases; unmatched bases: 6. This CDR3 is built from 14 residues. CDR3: CASSLNRGIDEQYF. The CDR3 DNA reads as TGTGCCAGCAGTTTGAACAGGGGGATCGACGAGCAGTACTTC.

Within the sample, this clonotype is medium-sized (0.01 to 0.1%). The DNA for the CDR3 is TGTGCCAGCAGTCCCGCAGCCATCTCCTACAATGAGCAGTTCTTC. It specifies CASSPAAISYNEQFF. This sequence joins TRBV28 and TRBJ2-1, with unresolved D. Per germline, CDR1 MDHEN and CDR2 SYDVKM. The CDR3 spans 15 residues. Trimming cost V 5 bases and J 0 bases, with 11 bases left between them.

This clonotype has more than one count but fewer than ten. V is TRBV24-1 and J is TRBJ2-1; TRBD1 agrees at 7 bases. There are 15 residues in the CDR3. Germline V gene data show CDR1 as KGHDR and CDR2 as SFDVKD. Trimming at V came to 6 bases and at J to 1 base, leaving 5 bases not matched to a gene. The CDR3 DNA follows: TGTGCCACCAGTCTGACAGGGATGTCCTACAATGAGCAGTTCTTC. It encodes CATSLTGMSYNEQFF.